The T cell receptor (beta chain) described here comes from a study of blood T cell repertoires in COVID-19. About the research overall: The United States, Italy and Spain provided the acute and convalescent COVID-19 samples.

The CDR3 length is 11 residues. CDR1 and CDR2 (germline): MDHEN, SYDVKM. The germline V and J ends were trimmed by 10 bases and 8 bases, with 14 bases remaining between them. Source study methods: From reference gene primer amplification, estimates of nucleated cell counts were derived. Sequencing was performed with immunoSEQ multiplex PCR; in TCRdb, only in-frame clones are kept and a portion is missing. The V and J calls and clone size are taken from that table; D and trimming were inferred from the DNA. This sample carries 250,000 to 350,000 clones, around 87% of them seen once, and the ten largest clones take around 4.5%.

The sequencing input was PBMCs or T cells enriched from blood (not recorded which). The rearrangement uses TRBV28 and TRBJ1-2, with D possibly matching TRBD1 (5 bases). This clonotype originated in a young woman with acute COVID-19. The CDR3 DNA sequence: TGTGCCACCAATCAGGGCTCGGGCTACACCTTC. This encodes CATNQGSGYTF.